The following is a T cell receptor (beta chain) sequence with its context. Its antigen remains undetermined. No base quality values were provided; no much bigger clone lies one nucleotide off. The immunoSEQ Assay, a bias-controlled multiplex PCR, was used to amplify TCRbeta CDR3 regions from genomic DNA. Processing in the source paper ran as follows. Within the assay, amplification of reference gene primers was used to estimate how many nucleated cells each sample contained. To quantify the absolute abundance of each unique TCRbeta CDR3 rearrangement, sequence reads were collapsed and filtered. For each sample, productive Simpson clonality was calculated by taking the square root of Simpson's diversity index across productive rearrangements. TCRdb retrieved this table from immuneACCESS and kept in-frame rearrangements only. Not all clones are present; in checked studies, unresolved V genes account for under half, and no reason is known for the remainder. That table supplies the V and J calls and clone size; D and trimming were determined from the DNA. The sample has a few hundred thousand clones on record, about four fifths of them singletons. The top ten constitute roughly 2.9% of the sample.

Each collaborating institution followed its own protocols to collect whole blood in K2EDTA tubes. For TCRbeta analysis, collaborator samples were shipped as frozen whole blood, as isolated PBMCs, or as DNA extracted from either sample type. V has 2 bases trimmed and J has 7 bases trimmed; junction bases matching no gene number 6. Spanning cysteine to phenylalanine, the CDR3 consists of 16 amino acids. Only the CDR3 region is kept as DNA, spanning 48 bases read in frame from base 1. Reading the germline V gene gives CDR1 MNHNS and CDR2 SASEGT. This entry comes from a study of blood T cell repertoires in COVID-19 (dated by TCRdb to about 2020). Notes on the research overall: Samples from collaborators originated in the United States, Italy and Spain and spanned both the acute and convalescent phases of COVID-19. The material from the prospective study consisted of cDNA or gDNA derived from T cells, B-cell-depleted T cells, or PBMCs. Deeply sampled blood TCRbeta repertoires from subjects exposed to, actively infected with, or recovered from COVID-19 were included in the dataset. The repertoires were released in a freely available public database intended as a resource for research on the immune response to SARS-CoV-2. The samples were drawn from the first 160 participants of the ongoing ImmuneRACE study and from 1,254 subjects provided by 6 global collaborators. Nearly every sample came with metadata listing a de-identified subject ID, COVID-19 status, age in years and sex. HLA class I and class II types, where available, came from metadata supplied by the sample provider rather than from assay-based typing. Study-level results and caveats: Clinical and demographic metadata were provided uncurated, with the amount varying by source and participant.

Sequencing was done on a sample of peripheral blood. The chain links TRBV6-1 with TRBJ2-2, and TRBD2 aligns with 11 junction nucleotides. This clonotype originated in a man aged 50 to 60 with active or convalescent COVID-19. DNA sequence: TGTGCCAGCAGTGAACGGACTAGCGGGCAGGGCGGGGAGCTGTTTTTT. The translation is CASSERTSGQGGELFF.